Following are 9 T cell receptor beta chains from one sample sequenced in a study of neurological immune-mediated disorders. From the 5' RACE reads, TCRdb called clonotypes with MiXCR, one entry per CDR3 protein. The table lists about 46,000 distinct CDR3 sequences, 4.5% of them singletons. The specimen sequenced was PBMCs. These receptors originate from a woman aged 55 to 70 with multiple sclerosis.

To note about this clonotype: A much larger clone differs by one base, so this may be a read error. This chain uses TRBV6-2 or TRBV6-3 with TRBJ2-7; TRBD1 aligns across 7 bases. The germline V gene has CDR1 MNHEY and CDR2 SVGEGT. The V segment lost 5 bases and the J segment 5 bases; nucleotides outside the gene matches: 9. This CDR3 contains 14 residues. The CDR3 here is CASSDQTGRDEQYF. CDR3 nucleotides: TGTGCCAGCAGTGACCAGACAGGGCGAGACGAGCAGTACTTC.

This clonotype was observed many times. The chain combines TRBV12-3 or TRBV12-4 with TRBJ2-3; 8 positions agree with TRBD2. There are 15 residues in the CDR3. V was clipped by 4 bases and J by 3 bases; unmatched bases: 6. CDR3 sequence (DNA): TGTGCCAGCAGTTCCCAACGGGGGGGGACAGATACGCAGTATTTT. It is translated as CASSSQRGGTDTQYF.

This clonotype was found a few times. The chain has TRBV28 and TRBJ1-2; D is undetermined. There are 11 residues in the CDR3. Germline V gives CDR1 MDHEN, CDR2 SYDVKM. V gave up 4 bases and J gave up 5 bases, with 5 bases separating them. The CDR3 DNA is TGTGCCAGCAGTTCCGAATATGGCTACACCTTC. Its protein is CASSSEYGYTF.

This clonotype was seen many times. V gene TRBV28 combines with J gene TRBJ2-7; D is uncertain. Trimming left V 6 bases short and J 4 bases short, with 10 bases between. The germline CDR1 and CDR2 sequences are MDHEN and SYDVKM. The CDR3 runs to 12 residues. The CDR3 nucleotides read TGTGCCAGCAGGGAAAAAGGGTACGAGCAGTACTTC. This sequence encodes CASREKGYEQYF.

Many counts were recorded for this clonotype. This sequence joins TRBV6-2 or TRBV6-3 and TRBJ2-1; no reliable D call. The CDR3 runs to 12 residues. Trimming took 6 bases from V and 5 from J, leaving 8 bases between them. The germline V gene has CDR1 MNHEY and CDR2 SVGEGT. The CDR3 reads CASSLRDNEQFF. The DNA of the CDR3 is TGTGCCAGCAGCTTAAGGGACAATGAGCAGTTCTTC.

This clonotype was detected ten times or more. The chain couples TRBV20-1 to TRBJ2-1, with 13 bases identical to TRBD2. The V gene's germline CDR1 is DFQATT and CDR2 SNEGSKA (reference sequence). The CDR3 runs to 14 residues. J lost 8 bases, V lost 3 bases, and 4 bases had no gene match. The CDR3 sequence: CSARGLAGRDEQFF. The CDR3, as DNA: TGCAGTGCTAGGGGACTAGCGGGAAGGGATGAGCAGTTCTTC.

The rearrangement joins TRBV18 to TRBJ1-6; unclear D gene. The CDR3 sequence is 15 residues long. Trimming cost V 2 bases and J 5 bases, with 10 bases left between them. The V gene's germline CDR1 is KGHSH and CDR2 LQKENI. The CDR3 region is CASSPSREDNSPLHF. The CDR3 DNA is TGTGCCAGCTCACCATCAAGGGAAGATAATTCACCCCTCCACTTT.

This clonotype was counted many times. The chain links TRBV7-2 to TRBJ2-7, with D possibly matching TRBD2 (6 bases). Germline-derived CDR1 and CDR2 are SGHTA and FQGNSA. Trimming left V 2 bases short and J 7 bases short, with 12 bases between. The CDR3 totals 13 residues. The CDR3 DNA sequence: TGTGCCAGCAGCTTAAACCCTCGGGGGGAGCAGTACGTC. Translation: CASSLNPRGEQYV.

There are many counts of this clonotype. This chain uses TRBV12-3 or TRBV12-4 with TRBJ1-1; D might be TRBD1 (5 bases). The CDR3 is 13 residues long. V lost 8 bases, J lost 1 base, and 11 bases lay in between. The CDR3 loop is CASGAERNTEAFF. CDR3 coding DNA: TGTGCCAGCGGGGCAGAGAGGAACACTGAAGCTTTCTTT.